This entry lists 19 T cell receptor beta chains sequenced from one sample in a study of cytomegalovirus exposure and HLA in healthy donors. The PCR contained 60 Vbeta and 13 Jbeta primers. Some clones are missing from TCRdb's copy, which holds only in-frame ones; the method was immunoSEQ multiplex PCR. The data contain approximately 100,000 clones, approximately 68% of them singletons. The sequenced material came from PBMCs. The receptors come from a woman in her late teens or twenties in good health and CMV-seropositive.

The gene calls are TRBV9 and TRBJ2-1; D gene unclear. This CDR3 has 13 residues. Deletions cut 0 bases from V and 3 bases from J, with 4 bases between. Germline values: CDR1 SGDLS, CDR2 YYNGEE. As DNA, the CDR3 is TGTGCCAGCAGCGTAGGCAGCTACAATGAGCAGTTCTTC. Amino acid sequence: CASSVGSYNEQFF. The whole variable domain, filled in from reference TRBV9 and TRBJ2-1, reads DSGVTQTPKHLITATGQRVTLRCSPRSGDLSVYWYQQSLDQGLQFLIQYYNGEERAKGNILERFSAQQFPDLHSELNLSSLELGDSALYFCASSVGSYNEQFFGPGTRLTVL.

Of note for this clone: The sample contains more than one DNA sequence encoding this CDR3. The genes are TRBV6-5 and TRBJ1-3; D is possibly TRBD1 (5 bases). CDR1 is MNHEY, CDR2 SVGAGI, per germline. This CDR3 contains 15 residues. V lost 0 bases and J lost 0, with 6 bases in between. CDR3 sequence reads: CASSYSGGSGNTIYF. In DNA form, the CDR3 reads TGTGCCAGCAGTTACTCCGGGGGCTCTGGAAACACCATATATTTT.

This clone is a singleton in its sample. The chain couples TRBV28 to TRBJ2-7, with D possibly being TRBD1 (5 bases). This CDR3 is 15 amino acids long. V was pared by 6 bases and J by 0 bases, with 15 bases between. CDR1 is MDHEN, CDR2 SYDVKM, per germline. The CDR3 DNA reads TGTGCCAGCAGCCTAGGGGTTCTAAGCTCCTACGAGCAGTACTTC. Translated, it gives CASSLGVLSSYEQYF.

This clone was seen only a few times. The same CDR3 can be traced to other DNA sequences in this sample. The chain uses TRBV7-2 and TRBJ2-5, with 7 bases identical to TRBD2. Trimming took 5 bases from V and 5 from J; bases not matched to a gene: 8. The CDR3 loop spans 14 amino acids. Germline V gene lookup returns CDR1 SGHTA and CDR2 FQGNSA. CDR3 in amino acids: CASSPNGGTETQYF. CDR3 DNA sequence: TGTGCCAGCAGCCCTAACGGGGGGACGGAGACCCAGTACTTC.

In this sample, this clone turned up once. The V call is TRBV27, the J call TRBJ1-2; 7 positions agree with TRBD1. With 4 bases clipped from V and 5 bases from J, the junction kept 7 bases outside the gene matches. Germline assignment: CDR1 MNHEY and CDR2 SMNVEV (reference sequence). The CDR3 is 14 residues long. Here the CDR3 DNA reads TGTGCCAGCAGTTCCGACAGGGACGGATATGGCTACACCTTC. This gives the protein CASSSDRDGYGYTF.

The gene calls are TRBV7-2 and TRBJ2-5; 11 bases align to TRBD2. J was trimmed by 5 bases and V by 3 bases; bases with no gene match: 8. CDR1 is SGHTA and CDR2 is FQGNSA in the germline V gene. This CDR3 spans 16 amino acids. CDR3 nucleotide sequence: TGTGCCAGCAGCTTGGGCCTTAGCGGGAGGGCGGAGACCCAGTACTTC. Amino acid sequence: CASSLGLSGRAETQYF.

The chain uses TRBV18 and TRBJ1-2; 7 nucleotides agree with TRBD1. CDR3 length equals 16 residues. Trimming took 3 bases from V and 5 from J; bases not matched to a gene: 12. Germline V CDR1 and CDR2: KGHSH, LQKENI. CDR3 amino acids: CASSPTGTENWYGYTF. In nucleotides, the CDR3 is TGTGCCAGCTCACCCACCGGGACAGAAAATTGGTATGGCTACACCTTC.

For the CDR3, the DNA is TGTGCCACCAGCAGAGCGGGAAACTCTGGGGCCAACGTCCTGACTTTC. Translated: CATSRAGNSGANVLTF. The V and J genes are TRBV15 and TRBJ2-6; D possibly corresponds to TRBD2 (5 bases). The CDR3 is made up of 16 amino acids. Germline CDR1 LNHNV, CDR2 YYDKDF (reference sequence). The V end was cut by 1 base, the J end by 0 bases, with 7 bases between.

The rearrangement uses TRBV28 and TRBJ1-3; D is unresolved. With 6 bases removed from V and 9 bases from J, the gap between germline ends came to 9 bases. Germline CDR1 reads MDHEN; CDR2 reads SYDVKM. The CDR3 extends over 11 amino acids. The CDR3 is CASSYRGTIYF. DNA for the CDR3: TGTGCCAGCAGCTACCGAGGCACCATATATTTT.

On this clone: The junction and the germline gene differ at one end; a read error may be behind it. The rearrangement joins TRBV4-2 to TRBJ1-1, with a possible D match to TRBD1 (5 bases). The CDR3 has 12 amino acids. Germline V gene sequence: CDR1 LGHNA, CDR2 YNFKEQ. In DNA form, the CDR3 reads TGTGCCAGCAGCCAAGACGACAGAAGGAAGATCTTT. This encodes CASSQDDRRKIF.

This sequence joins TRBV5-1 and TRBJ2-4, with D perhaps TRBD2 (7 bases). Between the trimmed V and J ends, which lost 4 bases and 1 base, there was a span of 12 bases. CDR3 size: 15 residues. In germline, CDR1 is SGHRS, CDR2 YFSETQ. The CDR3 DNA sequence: TGCGCCAGCAGCCCGGAGGGGGGGGCCAAAAACATTCAGTACTTC. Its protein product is CASSPEGGAKNIQYF.

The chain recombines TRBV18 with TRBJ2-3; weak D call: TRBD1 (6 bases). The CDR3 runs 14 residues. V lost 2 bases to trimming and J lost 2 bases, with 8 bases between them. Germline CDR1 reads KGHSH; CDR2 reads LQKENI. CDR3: CASSPWDITDTQYF. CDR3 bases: TGTGCCAGCTCACCATGGGACATCACAGATACGCAGTATTTT.

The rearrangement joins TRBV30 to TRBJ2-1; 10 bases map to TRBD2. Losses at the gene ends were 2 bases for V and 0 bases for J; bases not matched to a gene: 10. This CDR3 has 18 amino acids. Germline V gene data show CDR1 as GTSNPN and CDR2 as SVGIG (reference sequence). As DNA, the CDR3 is TGTGCCTGGAGTCTTAGCGGGAGGTTCCCAATCTCCTACAATGAGCAGTTCTTC. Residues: CAWSLSGRFPISYNEQFF.

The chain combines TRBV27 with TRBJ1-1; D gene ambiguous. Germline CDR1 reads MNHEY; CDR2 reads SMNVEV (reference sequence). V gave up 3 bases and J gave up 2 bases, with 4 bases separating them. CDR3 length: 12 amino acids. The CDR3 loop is CASSFGNTEAFF. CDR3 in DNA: TGTGCCAGCAGTTTTGGCAACACTGAAGCTTTCTTT.

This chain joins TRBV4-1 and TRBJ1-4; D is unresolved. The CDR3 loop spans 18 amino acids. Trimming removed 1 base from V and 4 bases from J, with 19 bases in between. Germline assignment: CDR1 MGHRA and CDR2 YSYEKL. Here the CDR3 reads CASSQVTGGLYINEKLFF. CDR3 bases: TGCGCCAGCAGCCAAGTAACCGGCGGACTTTATATTAATGAAAAACTGTTTTTT.

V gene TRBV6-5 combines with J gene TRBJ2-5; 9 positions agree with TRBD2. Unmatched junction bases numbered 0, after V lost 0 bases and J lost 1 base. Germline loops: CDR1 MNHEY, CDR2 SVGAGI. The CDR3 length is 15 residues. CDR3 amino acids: CASSYSLAGQETQYF. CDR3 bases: TGTGCCAGCAGTTACTCACTAGCGGGCCAAGAGACCCAGTACTTC.

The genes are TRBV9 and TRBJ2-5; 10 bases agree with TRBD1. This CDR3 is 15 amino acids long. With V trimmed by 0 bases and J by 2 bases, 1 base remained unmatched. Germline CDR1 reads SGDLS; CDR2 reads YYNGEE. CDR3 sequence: CASSVGGQGQETQYF. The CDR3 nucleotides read TGTGCCAGCAGCGTAGGGGGACAGGGGCAAGAGACCCAGTACTTC.

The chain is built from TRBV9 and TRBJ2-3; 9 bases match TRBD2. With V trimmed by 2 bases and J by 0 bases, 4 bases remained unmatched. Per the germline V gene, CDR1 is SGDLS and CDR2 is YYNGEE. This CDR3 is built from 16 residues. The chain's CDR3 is CASSVVTSGSTDTQYF. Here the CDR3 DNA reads TGTGCCAGCAGCGTCGTTACTAGCGGGAGCACAGATACGCAGTATTTT. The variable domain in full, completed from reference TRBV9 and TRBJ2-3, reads DSGVTQTPKHLITATGQRVTLRCSPRSGDLSVYWYQQSLDQGLQFLIQYYNGEERAKGNILERFSAQQFPDLHSELNLSSLELGDSALYFCASSVVTSGSTDTQYFGPGTRLTVL.

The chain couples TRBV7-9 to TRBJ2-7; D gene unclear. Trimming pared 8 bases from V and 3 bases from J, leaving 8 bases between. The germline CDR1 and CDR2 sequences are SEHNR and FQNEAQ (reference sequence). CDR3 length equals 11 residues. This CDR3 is CASQFGYEQYF. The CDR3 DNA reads TGTGCCAGCCAATTCGGCTACGAGCAGTACTTC.